A single T cell receptor beta chain is shown here with its context. The sample carries other DNA sequences with the same CDR3. These data come from a study of shared clonotypes between healthy human individuals. Naive-designated CD8 cells lacked CD45RO, were positively enriched for CCR7, and omitted terminally differentiated effector memory CD45RA+ cells. The ends lost 5 bases at V and 5 bases at J; junction bases unmatched: 8. Germline assignment: CDR1 MNHEY and CDR2 SMNVEV (reference sequence). The CDR3 is 14 amino acids. Original methodology: Filtering differed because ImmunoSEQ produced junction-only sequences that carried no quality scores. TCRdb's copy holds only in-frame clones and misses some; the assay was immunoSEQ multiplex PCR. V and J calls and clone size are given by that table; D and trimming were obtained from the DNA. The sample contains hundreds of thousands of clones, approximately 96% of which appear only once.

The receptor was derived from a woman aged 25 to 39 in good health. The sequenced sample was naive CD8+ T cells sorted from blood. The V gene is TRBV27, the J gene TRBJ2-7; 8 nucleotides match TRBD1. CDR3 nucleotide sequence: TGTGCCAGCAGTCGAGGACAGGGCGTCAACGAGCAGTACTTC. It yields the protein CASSRGQGVNEQYF.